Sequencing of this TCR beta chain was carried out in a study of T cells after yellow fever vaccination (dated by TCRdb to about 2019). For context, the study as a whole: The SMART-Seq v4 Ultra Low Input RNA kit was used to prepare libraries from fractions with low cell numbers. To follow T-cell clones before and after primary and booster YFV17D yellow fever vaccination, bulk TCR alpha and beta repertoires were sequenced over time. Two healthy male donors made up the cohort, one aged 18 to 29 years and the other aged 30 to 40 years. Blood was drawn at multiple timepoints before and after primary and secondary immunization, with bulk PBMC replicates and cell subsets isolated.

Summary of the overall study and its limitations: FACS-sorted repertoires could contain abundant contaminating clonotypes from the bulk population, so computational filtering was required. After the booster, most of the clones that had expanded following primary vaccination were detected again (just under 97% of CD4 and roughly 88% of CD8), which suggests that memory was broadly maintained. Compared with the primary T-cell response, the secondary T-cell response was weaker but faster, peaking on day 5 rather than day 15. A small fraction of clonotypes appeared in both the CD4 and CD8 compartments, likely as a result of convergent recombination. Only two donors were included in the study, so the extent to which the findings can be generalized is limited.

This sample was sequenced with an Illumina NovaSeq 6000. TCR cDNA was synthesized by 5'RACE template switching, which introduced a universal primer site and unique molecular identifiers. Priming of cDNA synthesis was performed from both the TCR alpha and TCR beta constant segments. Library amplification used two PCR steps, and the second PCR step added sample barcodes and sequencing adapters. Sequencing of the libraries was done on either Illumina HiSeq 2500 (2x100 bp) or NovaSeq (2x150 bp). Processing in the source paper ran as follows. MIGEC was used to demultiplex reads and collapse the reads into UMI consensus sequences, and MiXCR was used for V(D)J alignment. Vaccine-responding clonotypes were identified with edgeR using replicate PBMC samples, with FDR below 0.01 and a log2 fold change above 5 up to day 15 being required. Each bulk clonotype was labeled CD4 or CD8 based on which sequenced repertoire, CD4 or CD8, contained the clonotype at higher abundance. The public reads were run again by TCRdb, first through fastp at Q25 and then through MiXCR, and only productive beta chains were kept. Every entry covers one CDR3 protein and lists the most common genes and DNA from its rows. The V and J calls were not made by the authors but by TCRdb's processing. Present in this sample are about 260,000 distinct CDR3 sequences, 3.6% of which were seen just once. Roughly a fifth of the sample is held by the ten biggest clonotypes.

Points on this clonotype: Which antigen it targets is not known. Base-call qualities are not available, and no considerably larger clone is one nucleotide away.

The label giving this sample's treatment or condition can be read as: live attenuated yellow fever vaccine strain. Two biological replicates of bulk PBMCs were collected at each blood-draw timepoint. PBMCs were isolated from peripheral blood using a standard Ficoll-Paque protocol. TriZol was used to extract RNA from bulk PBMCs, CD4 and CD8 fractions, and dextramer-positive and dextramer-negative fractions. The clonotype was recovered from a man between 18 and 35 years old who received the YFV17D yellow fever vaccine. The sequencing used PBMCs, collected 15 days after the yellow fever booster vaccination.

The DNA is as follows: TGTGCCAGCAGCCGACCGACAGGGACGTTAGCCACCTTC. It translates to CASSRPTGTLATF. The chain uses TRBV7-2 and TRBJ1-2; 7 junctional bases match TRBD1. Including the terminal cysteine and phenylalanine, the CDR3 comprises 13 residues. Only the CDR3 region is kept as DNA, spanning 39 bases read in frame from base 1. As encoded in the germline V gene, CDR1 is SGHTA while CDR2 is FQGNSA. Unmatched junction bases come to 13, with V trimmed by 5 bases and J by 13 bases.